The 5 T cell receptor beta chains below were found in one sample sequenced in a study of blood T cells in healthy people across ages. Primers used in a second PCR of roughly 7 to 12 cycles were a sample-barcoded 5' primer and a J-beta primer mix. TCRdb ran MiXCR on the 5' RACE reads and lists one entry per CDR3 protein. The table has roughly 410,000 distinct CDR3 sequences, over 45% seen once; the top ten hold 51%. Material for sequencing was blood. The receptors here all came from a man aged 60 to 69 in good health.

This chain uses TRBV3-1 with TRBJ2-3, with 9 bases aligning to TRBD2. The CDR3 loop spans 15 amino acids. Germline values: CDR1 LGHDT, CDR2 YNNKEL (reference sequence). V lost 1 base to trimming and J lost 7 bases; unmatched junction nucleotides: 6. CDR3 amino acids: CASSQGGLAGNTQYF. As DNA, the CDR3 is TGTGCCAGCAGCCAAGGGGGGCTAGCGGGGAATACGCAGTATTTT.

CDR3 residues: CASSQGGGGSSRNEQFF. CDR3 bases: TGTGCCAGCAGCCAAGGGGGCGGCGGGAGCTCAAGAAATGAGCAGTTCTTC. This chain links TRBV4-2 with TRBJ2-1, with 7 bases identical to TRBD2. This CDR3 has 17 residues. Unmatched junction bases numbered 13, after V lost 1 base and J lost 7 bases. Germline values: CDR1 LGHNA, CDR2 YNFKEQ.

J is TRBJ2-7 and V is TRBV29-1, with D tentatively TRBD1 or TRBD2 (5 bases each). This CDR3 spans 15 amino acids. V was trimmed by 0 bases and J by 4 bases, leaving 16 bases between them. In germline, CDR1 is SQVTM, CDR2 ANQGSEA. The CDR3 DNA reads as TGCAGCGTTGAAGATCTTCGAGGGGAAGGATACGAGCAGTACTTC. Amino acids: CSVEDLRGEGYEQYF.

The chain is built from TRBV20-1 and TRBJ2-3; TRBD2 agrees at 13 bases. The CDR3 is 15 amino acids. The V gene's germline CDR1 is DFQATT and CDR2 SNEGSKA (reference sequence). V dropped 3 bases and J dropped 5; count of bases not matched to a gene: 5. The CDR3 loop reads CSASQLAGGGDTQYF. The DNA of the CDR3 is TGCAGTGCTAGCCAACTAGCGGGGGGGGGAGATACGCAGTATTTT.

The gene calls are TRBV27 and TRBJ2-1; no definite D call. Germline CDR1 is MNHEY and CDR2 is SMNVEV (reference sequence). The CDR3 loop spans 14 amino acids. With 9 bases removed from V and 0 bases from J, the gap between germline ends came to 12 bases. The CDR3 spells CASNPAPSYNEQFF. The CDR3 nucleotides read TGTGCCAGTAACCCAGCGCCCTCCTACAATGAGCAGTTCTTC.